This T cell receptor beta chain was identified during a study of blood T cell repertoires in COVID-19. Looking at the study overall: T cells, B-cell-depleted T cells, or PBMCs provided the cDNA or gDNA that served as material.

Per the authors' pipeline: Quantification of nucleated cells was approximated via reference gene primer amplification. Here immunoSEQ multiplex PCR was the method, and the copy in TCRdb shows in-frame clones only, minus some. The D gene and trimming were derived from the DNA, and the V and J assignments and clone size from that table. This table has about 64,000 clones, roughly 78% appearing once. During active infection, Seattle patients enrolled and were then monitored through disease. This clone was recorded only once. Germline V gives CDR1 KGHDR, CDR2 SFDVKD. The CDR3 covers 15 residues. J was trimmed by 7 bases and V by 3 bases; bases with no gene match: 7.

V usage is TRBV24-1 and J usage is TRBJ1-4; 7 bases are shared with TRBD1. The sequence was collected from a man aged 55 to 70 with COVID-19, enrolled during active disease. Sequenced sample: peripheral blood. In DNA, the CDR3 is TGTGCCACCAGTGATCCGACAGGGAGTGGTGAAAAACTGTTTTTT. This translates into CATSDPTGSGEKLFF.